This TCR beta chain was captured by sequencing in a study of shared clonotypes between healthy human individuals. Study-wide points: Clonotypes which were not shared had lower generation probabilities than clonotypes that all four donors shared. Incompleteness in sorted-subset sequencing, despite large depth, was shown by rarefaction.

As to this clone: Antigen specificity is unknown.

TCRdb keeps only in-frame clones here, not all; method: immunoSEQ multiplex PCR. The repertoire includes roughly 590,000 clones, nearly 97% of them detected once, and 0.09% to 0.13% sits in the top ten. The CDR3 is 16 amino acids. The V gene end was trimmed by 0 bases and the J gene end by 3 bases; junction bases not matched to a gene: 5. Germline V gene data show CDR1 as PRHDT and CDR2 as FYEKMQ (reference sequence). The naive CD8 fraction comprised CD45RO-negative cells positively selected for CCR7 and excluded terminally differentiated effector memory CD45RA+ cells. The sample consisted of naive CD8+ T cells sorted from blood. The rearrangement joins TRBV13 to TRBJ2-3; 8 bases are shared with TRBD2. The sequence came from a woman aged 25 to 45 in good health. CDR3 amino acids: CASSLGAGLGTDTQYF. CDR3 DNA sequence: TGTGCCAGCAGCTTAGGTGCGGGACTAGGAACAGATACGCAGTATTTT.